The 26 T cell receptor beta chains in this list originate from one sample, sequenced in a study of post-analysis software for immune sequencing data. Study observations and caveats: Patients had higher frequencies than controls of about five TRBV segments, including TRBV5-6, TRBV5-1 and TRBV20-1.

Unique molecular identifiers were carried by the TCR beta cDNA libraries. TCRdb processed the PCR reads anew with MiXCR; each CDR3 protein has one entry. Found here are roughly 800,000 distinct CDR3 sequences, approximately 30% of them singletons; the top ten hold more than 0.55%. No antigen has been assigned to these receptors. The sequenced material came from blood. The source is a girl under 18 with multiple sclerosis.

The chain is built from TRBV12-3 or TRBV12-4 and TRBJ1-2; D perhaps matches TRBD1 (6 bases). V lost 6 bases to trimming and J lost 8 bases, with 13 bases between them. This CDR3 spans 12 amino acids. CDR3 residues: CASRPRQVGYTF. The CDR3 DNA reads TGTGCCAGCAGGCCCCGACAGGTCGGCTACACCTTC.

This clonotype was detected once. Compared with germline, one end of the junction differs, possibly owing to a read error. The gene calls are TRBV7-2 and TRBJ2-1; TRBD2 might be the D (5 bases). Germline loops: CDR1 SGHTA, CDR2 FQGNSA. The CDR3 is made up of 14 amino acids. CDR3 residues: CASRKEVVSNEQVF. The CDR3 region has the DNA TGTGCCAGCAGGAAGGAGGTCGTCTCCAATGAGCAGGTCTTC.

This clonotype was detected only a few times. CDR3 loop: CASSDERPGVKNIQYF. The CDR3 DNA reads as TGCGCCAGCAGTGATGAGAGGCCGGGGGTCAAAAACATTCAGTACTTC. This chain links TRBV10-1 with TRBJ2-4, with D maybe TRBD2 (6 bases). This CDR3 contains 16 residues. V was pared by 3 bases and J by 3 bases, with 15 bases between. The germline V gene encodes CDR1 WNHNN and CDR2 SYGVQD (reference sequence).

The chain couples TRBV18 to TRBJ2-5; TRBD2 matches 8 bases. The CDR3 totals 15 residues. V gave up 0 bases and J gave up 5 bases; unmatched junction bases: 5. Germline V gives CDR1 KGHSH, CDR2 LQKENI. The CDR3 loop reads CASSPPGLESETQYF. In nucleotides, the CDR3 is TGTGCCAGCTCACCACCGGGACTAGAGTCGGAGACCCAGTACTTC.

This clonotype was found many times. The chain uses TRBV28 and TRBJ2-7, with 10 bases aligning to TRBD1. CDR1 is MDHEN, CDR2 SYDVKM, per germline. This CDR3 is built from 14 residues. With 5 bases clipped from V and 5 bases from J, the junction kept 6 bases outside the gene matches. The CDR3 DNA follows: TGTGCCAGCAGTCGACAGGGGGCTCGCAACGAGCAGTACTTC. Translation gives CASSRQGARNEQYF.

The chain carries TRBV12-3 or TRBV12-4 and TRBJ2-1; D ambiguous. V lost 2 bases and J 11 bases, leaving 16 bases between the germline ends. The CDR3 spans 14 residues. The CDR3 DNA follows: TGTGCCAGCAGTTTAAACCCCCTTGACGGCAAGCAGTTCTTC. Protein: CASSLNPLDGKQFF.

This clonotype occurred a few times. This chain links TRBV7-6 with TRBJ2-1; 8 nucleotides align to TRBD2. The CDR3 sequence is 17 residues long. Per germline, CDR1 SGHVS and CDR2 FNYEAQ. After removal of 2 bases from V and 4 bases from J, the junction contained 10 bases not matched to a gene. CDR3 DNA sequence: TGTGCCAGCAGCTTAATGGGCGGGGGGCCCCCGTACAATGAGCAGTTCTTC. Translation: CASSLMGGGPPYNEQFF. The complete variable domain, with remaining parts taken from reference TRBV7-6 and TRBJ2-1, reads GAGVSQSPRYKVTKRGQDVALRCDPISGHVSLYWYRQALGQGPEFLTYFNYEAQQDKSGLPNDRFSAERPEGSISTLTIQRTEQRDSAMYRCASSLMGGGPPYNEQFFGPGTRLTVL.

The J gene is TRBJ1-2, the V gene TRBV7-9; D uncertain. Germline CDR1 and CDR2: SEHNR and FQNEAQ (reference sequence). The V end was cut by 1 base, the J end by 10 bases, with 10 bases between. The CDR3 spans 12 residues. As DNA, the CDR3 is TGTGCCAGCAGCTTAGGTCCCGGGCACTACACCTTC. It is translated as CASSLGPGHYTF.

The CDR3 spells CSASTGGSNEQYF. The CDR3 coding sequence is TGCAGTGCTAGCACAGGGGGCTCTAACGAGCAGTACTTC. V is TRBV20-1 and J is TRBJ2-7; 9 bases agree with TRBD1. Germline lookup yields CDR1 DFQATT and CDR2 SNEGSKA (reference sequence). CDR3 length: 13 residues. The trim removed 3 bases at V and 5 bases at J, leaving 5 bases unmatched.

DNA of the CDR3: TGCAGCGTTCGAGTAGCGGACAGCTCCTACAATGAGCAGTTCTTC. Amino acids: CSVRVADSSYNEQFF. The chain employs TRBV29-1 and TRBJ2-1; D is perhaps TRBD1 or TRBD2 (6 bases each). V lost 5 bases to trimming and J lost 0 bases, with 14 bases between them. The CDR3 runs 15 residues. In germline, CDR1 is SQVTM, CDR2 ANQGSEA.

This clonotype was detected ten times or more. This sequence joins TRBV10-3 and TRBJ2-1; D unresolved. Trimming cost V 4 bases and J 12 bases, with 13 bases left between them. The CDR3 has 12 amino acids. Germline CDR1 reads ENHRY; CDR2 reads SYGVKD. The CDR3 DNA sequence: TGTGCCATCAGTGTTGGTGGGCAGACGCAGTTCTTC. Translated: CAISVGGQTQFF.

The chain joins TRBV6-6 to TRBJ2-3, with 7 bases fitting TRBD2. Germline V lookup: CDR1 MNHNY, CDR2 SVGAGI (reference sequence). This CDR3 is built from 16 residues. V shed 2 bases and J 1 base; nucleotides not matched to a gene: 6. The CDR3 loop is CASSYAGASGTDTQYF. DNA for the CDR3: TGTGCCAGCAGTTACGCGGGAGCATCCGGCACAGATACGCAGTATTTT.

CDR3 in amino acids: CASTPGPSGGQTQYF. The CDR3 region has the DNA TGTGCCAGCACCCCCGGCCCTAGCGGGGGGCAGACCCAGTACTTC. The V gene is TRBV7-7, the J gene TRBJ2-5, with TRBD2 matching 11 bases. V lost 7 bases to trimming and J lost 6 bases; unmatched junction nucleotides: 10. In germline, CDR1 is SSHAT, CDR2 FNYEAQ (reference sequence). CDR3 size: 15 residues.

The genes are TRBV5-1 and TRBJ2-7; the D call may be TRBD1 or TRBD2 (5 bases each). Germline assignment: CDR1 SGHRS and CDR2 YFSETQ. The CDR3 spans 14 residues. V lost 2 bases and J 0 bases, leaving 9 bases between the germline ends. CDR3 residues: CASSFRDVSYEQYF. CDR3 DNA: TGCGCCAGCAGCTTCCGGGACGTCTCCTACGAGCAGTACTTC.

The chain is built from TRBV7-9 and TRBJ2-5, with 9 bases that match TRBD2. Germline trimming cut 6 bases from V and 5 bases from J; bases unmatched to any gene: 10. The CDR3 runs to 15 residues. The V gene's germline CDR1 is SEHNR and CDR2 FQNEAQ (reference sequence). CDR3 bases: TGTGCCAGCAGAGGCGGGAGGGCCCTCGGTGAGACCCAGTACTTC. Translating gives CASRGGRALGETQYF.

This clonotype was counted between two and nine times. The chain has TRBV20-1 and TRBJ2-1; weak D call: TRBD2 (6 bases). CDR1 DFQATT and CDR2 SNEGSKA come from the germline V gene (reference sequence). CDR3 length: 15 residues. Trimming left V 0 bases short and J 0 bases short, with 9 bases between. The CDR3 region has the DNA TGCAGTGCTAGAGATCGGGGGAGCTCCTACAATGAGCAGTTCTTC. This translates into CSARDRGSSYNEQFF.

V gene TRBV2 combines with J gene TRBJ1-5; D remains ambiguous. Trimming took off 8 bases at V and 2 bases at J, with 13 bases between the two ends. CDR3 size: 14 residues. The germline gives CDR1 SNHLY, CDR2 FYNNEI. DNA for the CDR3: TGTGCCAGCGCCCAGGCCGGCGGCAATCAGCCCCAGCATTTT. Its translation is CASAQAGGNQPQHF. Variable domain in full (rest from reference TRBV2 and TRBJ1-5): EPEVTQTPSHQVTQMGQEVILRCVPISNHLYFYWYRQILGQKVEFLVSFYNNEISEKSEIFDDQFSVERPDGSNFTLKIRSTKLEDSAMYFCASAQAGGNQPQHFGDGTRLSIL.

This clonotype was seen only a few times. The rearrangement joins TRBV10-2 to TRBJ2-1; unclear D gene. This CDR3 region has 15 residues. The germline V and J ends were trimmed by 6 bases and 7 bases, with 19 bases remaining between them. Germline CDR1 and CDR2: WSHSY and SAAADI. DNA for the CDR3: TGCGCCAGCAGGGACCCGTCCGGCCAGAGGAATGAGCAGTTCTTC. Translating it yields CASRDPSGQRNEQFF.

The CDR3: CASTDSNYGYTF. The CDR3 DNA reads TGTGCCAGCACCGACAGTAACTATGGCTACACCTTC. This chain links TRBV7-9 with TRBJ1-2, with D maybe TRBD1 (5 bases). Germline CDR1 SEHNR, CDR2 FQNEAQ (reference sequence). V was cut by 7 bases and J by 1 base, with 7 bases left in between. The CDR3 runs to 12 residues.

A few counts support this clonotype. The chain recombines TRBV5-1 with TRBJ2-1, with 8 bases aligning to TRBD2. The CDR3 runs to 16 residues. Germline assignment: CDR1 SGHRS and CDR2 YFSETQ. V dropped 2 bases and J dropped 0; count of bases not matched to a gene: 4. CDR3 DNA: TGCGCCAGCAGCTTACTTAGCGGGAACTCCTACAATGAGCAGTTCTTC. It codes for CASSLLSGNSYNEQFF.

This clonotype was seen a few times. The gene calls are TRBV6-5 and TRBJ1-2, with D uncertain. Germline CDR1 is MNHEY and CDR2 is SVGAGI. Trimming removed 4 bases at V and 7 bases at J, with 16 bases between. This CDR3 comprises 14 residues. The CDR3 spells CASSSVRAQSGYTF. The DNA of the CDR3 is TGTGCCAGCAGTTCCGTACGGGCCCAGAGTGGCTACACCTTC.

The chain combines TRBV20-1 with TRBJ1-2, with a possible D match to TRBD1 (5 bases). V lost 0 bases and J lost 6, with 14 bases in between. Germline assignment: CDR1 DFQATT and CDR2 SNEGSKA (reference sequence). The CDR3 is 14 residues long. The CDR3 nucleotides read TGCAGTGCTAGAGATGGGACCCGGCATCATGGCTACACCTTC. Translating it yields CSARDGTRHHGYTF.

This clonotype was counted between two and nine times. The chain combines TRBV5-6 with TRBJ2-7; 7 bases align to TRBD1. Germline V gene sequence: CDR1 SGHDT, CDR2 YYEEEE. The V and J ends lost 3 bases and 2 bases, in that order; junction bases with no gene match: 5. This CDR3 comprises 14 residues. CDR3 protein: CASSSGQTTYEQYF. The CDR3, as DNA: TGTGCCAGCAGCTCGGGACAGACTACCTACGAGCAGTACTTC.

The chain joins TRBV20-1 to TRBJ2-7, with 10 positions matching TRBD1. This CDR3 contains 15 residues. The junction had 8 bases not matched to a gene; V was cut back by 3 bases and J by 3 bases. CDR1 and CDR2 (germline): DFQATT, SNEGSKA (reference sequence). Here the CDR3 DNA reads TGCAGTGCTAGGGGGACGGGGACAGGGGTCTACGAGCAGTACTTC. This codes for CSARGTGTGVYEQYF.

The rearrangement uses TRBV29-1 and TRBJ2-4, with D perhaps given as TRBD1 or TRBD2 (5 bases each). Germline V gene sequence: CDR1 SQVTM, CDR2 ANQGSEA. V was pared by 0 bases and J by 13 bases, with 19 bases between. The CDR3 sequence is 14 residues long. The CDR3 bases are TGCAGCGTTGAAGATCCGGGACGGCGCTACGGGCAGTACTTC. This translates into CSVEDPGRRYGQYF.

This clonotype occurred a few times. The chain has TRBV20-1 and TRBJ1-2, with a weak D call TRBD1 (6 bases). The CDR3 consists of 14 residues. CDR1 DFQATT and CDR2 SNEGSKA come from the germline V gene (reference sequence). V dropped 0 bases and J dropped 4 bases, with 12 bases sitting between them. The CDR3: CSARDRRGLYGYTF. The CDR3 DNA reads TGCAGTGCTAGAGATCGTCGGGGGCTCTATGGCTACACCTTC.